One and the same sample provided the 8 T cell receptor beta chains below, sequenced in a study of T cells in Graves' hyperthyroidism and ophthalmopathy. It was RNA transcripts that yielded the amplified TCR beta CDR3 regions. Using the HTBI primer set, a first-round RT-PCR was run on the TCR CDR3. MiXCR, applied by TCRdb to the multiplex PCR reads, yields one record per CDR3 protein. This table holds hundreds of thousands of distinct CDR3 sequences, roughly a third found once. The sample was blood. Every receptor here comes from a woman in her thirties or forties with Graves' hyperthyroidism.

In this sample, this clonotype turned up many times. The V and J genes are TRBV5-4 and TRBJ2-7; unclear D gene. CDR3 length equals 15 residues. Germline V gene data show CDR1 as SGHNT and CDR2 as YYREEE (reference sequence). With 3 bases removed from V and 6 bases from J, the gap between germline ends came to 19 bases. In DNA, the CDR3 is TGTGCCAGCAGCTCAGGTGGGTCCTCGAAGGCCGAGCAGTACTTC. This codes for CASSSGGSSKAEQYF.

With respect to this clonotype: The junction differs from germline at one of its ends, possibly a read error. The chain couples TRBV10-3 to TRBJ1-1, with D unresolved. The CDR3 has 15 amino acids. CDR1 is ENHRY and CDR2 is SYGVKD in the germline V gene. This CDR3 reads CASSPHFGSNTEAFF. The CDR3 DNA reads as TGTGCCAGCAGTCCCCACTTCGGCTCGAACACTGAAGCTTTCTTT.

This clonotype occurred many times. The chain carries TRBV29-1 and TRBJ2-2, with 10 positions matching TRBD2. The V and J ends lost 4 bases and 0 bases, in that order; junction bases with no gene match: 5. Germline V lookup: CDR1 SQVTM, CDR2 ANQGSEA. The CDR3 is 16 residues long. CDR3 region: CSVGGSGGTNTGELFF. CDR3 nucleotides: TGCAGCGTTGGGGGTAGCGGGGGGACGAACACCGGGGAGCTGTTTTTT.

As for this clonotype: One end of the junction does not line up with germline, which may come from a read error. CDR3 DNA sequence: TGTGCCAGCAGCTTATACTCTCAGACGGACAGGGCGCATGGCTACACCTTC. It yields the protein CASSLYSQTDRAHGYTF. This chain joins TRBV10-2 and TRBJ1-2; TRBD1 aligns across 8 bases. The CDR3 is made up of 17 amino acids. The germline V gene encodes CDR1 WSHSY and CDR2 SAAADI.

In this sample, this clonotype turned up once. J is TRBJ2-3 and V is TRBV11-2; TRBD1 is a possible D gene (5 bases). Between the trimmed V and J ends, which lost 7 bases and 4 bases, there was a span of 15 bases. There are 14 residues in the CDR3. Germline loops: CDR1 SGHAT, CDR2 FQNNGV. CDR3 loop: CASTGQGIADTQYF. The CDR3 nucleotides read TGTGCCAGCACTGGGCAGGGTATCGCAGATACGCAGTATTTT.

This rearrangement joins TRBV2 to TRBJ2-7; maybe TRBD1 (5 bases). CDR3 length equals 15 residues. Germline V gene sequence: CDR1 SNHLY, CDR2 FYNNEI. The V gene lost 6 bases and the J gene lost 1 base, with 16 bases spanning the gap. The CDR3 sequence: CASRGPGMGSYEQYF. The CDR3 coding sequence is TGTGCCAGCAGAGGACCAGGGATGGGATCCTACGAGCAGTACTTC. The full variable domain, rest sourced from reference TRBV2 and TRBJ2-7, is EPEVTQTPSHQVTQMGQEVILRCVPISNHLYFYWYRQILGQKVEFLVSFYNNEISEKSEIFDDQFSVERPDGSNFTLKIRSTKLEDSAMYFCASRGPGMGSYEQYFGPGTRLTVT.

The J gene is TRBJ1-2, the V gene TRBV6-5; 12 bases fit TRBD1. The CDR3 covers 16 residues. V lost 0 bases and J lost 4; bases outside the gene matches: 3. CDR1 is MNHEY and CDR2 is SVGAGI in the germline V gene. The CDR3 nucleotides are TGTGCCAGCAGTTACTCTTGGGACAGGGGGCCCTATGGCTACACCTTC. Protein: CASSYSWDRGPYGYTF.

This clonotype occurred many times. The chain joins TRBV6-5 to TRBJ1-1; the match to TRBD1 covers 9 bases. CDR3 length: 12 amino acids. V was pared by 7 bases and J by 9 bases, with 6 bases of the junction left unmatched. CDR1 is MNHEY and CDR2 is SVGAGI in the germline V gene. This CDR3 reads CASITGQGKAFF. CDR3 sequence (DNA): TGTGCCAGCATCACCGGACAGGGGAAAGCTTTCTTT.